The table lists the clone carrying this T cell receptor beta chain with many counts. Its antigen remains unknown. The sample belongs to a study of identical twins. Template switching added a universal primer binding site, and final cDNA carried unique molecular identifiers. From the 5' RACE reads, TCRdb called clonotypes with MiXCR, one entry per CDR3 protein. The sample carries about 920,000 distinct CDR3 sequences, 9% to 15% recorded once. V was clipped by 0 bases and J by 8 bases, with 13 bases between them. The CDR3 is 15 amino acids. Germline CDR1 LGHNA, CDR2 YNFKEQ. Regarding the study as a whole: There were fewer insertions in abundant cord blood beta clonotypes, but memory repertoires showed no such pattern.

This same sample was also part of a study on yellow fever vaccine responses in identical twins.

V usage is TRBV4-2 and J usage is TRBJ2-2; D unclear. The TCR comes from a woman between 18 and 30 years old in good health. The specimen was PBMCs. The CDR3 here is CASSQDMAETGELFF. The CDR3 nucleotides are TGTGCCAGCAGCCAAGACATGGCCGAGACGGGGGAGCTGTTTTTT.